This T cell receptor beta chain was obtained from a study of shared clonotypes between healthy human individuals. Study at large: Three plates each covered CD4 naive and memory; CD8 naive two, CD8 memory one.

Comments on this clone: Its matching antigen is unknown.

Study results and caveats: Naive CD4 clonotypes were shared across a handful of donors at approximately 5.3%. The expectation was that sequencing depth would affect clonotype sharing among donors. It was the few donors that limited the genetic and exposure-history diversity represented.

Profiled with immunoSEQ multiplex PCR; TCRdb holds only in-frame clones, not every one. The sample shows over 1.4 million clones, around 97% of them seen only once. With 4 bases removed from V and 4 bases from J, the gap between germline ends came to 9 bases. The germline V gene encodes CDR1 MGHDK and CDR2 SYGVNS. This CDR3 comprises 13 residues. This clonotype was sampled from a man aged 25-45 years in good health. The V call is TRBV25-1, the J call TRBJ2-3; D gene unclear. The sample consisted of naive CD4+ T cells sorted from blood. As to subset: CD45RA+ positively selected. CDR3 sequence reads: CASSVWRADTQYF. The DNA for the CDR3 is TGTGCCAGCAGTGTTTGGCGAGCAGATACGCAGTATTTT.